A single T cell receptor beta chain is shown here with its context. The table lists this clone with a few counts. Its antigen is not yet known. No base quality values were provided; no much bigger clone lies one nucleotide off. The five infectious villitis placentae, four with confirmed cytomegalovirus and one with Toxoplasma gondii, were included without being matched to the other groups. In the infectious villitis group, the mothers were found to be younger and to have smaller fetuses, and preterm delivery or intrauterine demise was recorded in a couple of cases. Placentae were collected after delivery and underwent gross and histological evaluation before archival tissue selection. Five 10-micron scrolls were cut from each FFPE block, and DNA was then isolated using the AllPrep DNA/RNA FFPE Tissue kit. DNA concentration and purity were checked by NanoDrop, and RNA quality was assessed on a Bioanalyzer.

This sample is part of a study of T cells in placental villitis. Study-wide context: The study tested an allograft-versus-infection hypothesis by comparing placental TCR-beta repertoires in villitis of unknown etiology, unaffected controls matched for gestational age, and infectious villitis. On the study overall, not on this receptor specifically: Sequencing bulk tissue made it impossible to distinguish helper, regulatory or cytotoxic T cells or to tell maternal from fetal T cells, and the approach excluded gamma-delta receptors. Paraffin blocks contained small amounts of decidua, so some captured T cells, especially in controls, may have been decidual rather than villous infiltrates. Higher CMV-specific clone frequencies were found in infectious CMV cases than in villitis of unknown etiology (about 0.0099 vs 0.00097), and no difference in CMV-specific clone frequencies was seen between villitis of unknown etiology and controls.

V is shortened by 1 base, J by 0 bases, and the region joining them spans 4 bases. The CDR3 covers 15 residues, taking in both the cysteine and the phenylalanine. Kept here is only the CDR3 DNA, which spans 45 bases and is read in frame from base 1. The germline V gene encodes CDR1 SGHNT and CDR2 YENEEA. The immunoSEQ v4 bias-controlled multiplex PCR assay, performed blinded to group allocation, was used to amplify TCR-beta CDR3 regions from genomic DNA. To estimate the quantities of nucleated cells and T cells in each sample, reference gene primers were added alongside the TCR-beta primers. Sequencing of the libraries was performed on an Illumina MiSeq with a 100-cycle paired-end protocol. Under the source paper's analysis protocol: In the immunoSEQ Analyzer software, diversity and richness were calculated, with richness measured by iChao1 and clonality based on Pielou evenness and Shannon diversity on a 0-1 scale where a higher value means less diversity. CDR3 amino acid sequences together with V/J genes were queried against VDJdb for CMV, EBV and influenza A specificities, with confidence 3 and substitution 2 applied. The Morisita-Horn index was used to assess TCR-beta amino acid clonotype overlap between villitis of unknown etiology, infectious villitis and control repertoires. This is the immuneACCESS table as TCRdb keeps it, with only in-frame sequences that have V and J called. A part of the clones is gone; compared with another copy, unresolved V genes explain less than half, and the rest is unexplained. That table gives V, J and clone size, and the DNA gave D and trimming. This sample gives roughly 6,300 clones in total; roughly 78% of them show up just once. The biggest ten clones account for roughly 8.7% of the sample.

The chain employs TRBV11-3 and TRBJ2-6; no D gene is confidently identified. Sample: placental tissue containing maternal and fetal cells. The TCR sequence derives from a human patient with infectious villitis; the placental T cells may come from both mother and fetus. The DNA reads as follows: TGTGCCAGCAGCTTAGGGGGCTCTGGGGCCAACGTCCTGACTTTC. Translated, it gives CASSLGGSGANVLTF. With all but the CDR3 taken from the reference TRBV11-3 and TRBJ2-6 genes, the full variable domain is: EAGVVQSPRYKIIEKKQPVAFWCNPISGHNTLYWYLQNLGQGPELLIRYENEEAVDDSQLPKDRFSAERLKGVDSTLKIQPAELGDSAVYLCASSLGGSGANVLTFGAGSRLTVL.